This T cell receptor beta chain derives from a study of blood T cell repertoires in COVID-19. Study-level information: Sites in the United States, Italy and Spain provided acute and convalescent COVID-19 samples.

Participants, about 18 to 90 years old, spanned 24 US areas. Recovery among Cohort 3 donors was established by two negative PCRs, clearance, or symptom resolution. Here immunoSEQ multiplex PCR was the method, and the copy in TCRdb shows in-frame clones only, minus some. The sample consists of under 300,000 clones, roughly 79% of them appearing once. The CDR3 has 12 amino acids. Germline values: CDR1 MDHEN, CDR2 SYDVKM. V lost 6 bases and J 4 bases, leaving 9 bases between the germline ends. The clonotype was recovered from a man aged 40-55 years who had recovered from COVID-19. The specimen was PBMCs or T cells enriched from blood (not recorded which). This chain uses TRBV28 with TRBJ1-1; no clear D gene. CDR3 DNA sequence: TGTGCCAGCAGCCTCCGTTTCACTGAAGCTTTCTTT. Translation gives CASSLRFTEAFF. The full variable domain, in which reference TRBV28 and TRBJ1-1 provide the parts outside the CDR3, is DVKVTQSSRYLVKRTGEKVFLECVQDMDHENMFWYRQDPGLGLRLIYFSYDVKMKEKGDIPEGYSVSREKKERFSLILESASTNQTSMYLCASSLRFTEAFFGQGTRLTVV.